This paragraph covers one TCR beta chain sequence. Its antigen is undetermined. The CDR3 extends over 15 amino acids. Germline loops: CDR1 GTSNPN, CDR2 SVGIG (reference sequence). V gave up 2 bases and J gave up 2 bases, with 13 bases separating them. This record belongs to a study of T cell repertoires in cytomegalovirus infection. TCRdb independently ran MiXCR on the reads; one entry per CDR3 protein. The table includes approximately 350,000 distinct CDR3 sequences, nearly 35% detected once. The receptor's source is a human donor in good health (CMV status not recorded). Some clones in this sample may be carry-over from other donors' samples. This chain links TRBV30 with TRBJ1-5, with a tentative D call TRBD1 (6 bases). The sequencing here drew on cultured PBMCs, taken from culture after CMV antigen stimulation. CDR3 amino acids: CAWSFPRTGNQPQHF. In DNA, the CDR3 is TGTGCCTGGAGTTTCCCCCGGACAGGCAATCAGCCCCAGCATTTT.